This T cell receptor (beta chain) was captured in a study of blood T cell repertoires in COVID-19. Study context: PBMCs, B-cell-depleted T cells, or T cells were the source of the cDNA or gDNA that made up the material.

Only in-frame clones appear in the TCRdb table, and some are missing; sequencing was by immunoSEQ multiplex PCR. In the table there are about 200,000 clones, around 80% of which are singletons. The source material was peripheral blood. The sequence came from a man aged 35 to 55 with acute or convalescent COVID-19.

CDR3 sequence reads: CASHQGVRQPQHF. DNA for the CDR3: TGTGCCAGCCACCAGGGTGTCCGTCAGCCCCAGCATTTT. The rearrangement uses TRBV2 and TRBJ1-5, with D possibly matching TRBD1 (5 bases). The V end lost 8 bases, the J end lost 6 bases, and 14 bases lay between the germline ends. Germline V gene lookup returns CDR1 SNHLY and CDR2 FYNNEI. There are 13 residues in the CDR3.